This T cell receptor beta chain was recovered during a study of technical replicates of blood from a few donors. V lost 4 bases and J 7 bases, leaving 13 bases between the germline ends. CDR1 SEHNR and CDR2 FQNEAQ come from the germline V gene (reference sequence). This CDR3 is built from 13 residues. Data came from immunoSEQ multiplex PCR; TCRdb stores just in-frame clones and leaves some out. The repertoire holds under 75,000 clones, with 75% to 90% as singletons. This chain uses TRBV7-9 with TRBJ1-1, with D maybe TRBD1 (5 bases). Sequencing was done on a sample of PBMCs. The sequence was collected from a human donor in good health. Some clones in this sample may be carry-over from other donors' samples. CDR3 sequence (DNA): TGTGCCAGCAGCTGGTCGGGGGTGGGTGAAGCTTTCTTT. Translation: CASSWSGVGEAFF.